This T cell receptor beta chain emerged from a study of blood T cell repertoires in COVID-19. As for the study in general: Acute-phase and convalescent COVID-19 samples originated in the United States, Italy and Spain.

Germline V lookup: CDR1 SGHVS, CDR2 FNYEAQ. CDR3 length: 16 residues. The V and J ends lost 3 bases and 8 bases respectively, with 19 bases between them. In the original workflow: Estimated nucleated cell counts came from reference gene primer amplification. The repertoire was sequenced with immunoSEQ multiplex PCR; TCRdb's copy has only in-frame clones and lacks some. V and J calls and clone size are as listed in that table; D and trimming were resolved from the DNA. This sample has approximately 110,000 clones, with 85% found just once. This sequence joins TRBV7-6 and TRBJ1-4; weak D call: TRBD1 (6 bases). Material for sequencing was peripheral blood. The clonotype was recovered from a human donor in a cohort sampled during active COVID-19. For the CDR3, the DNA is TGTGCCAGCAGCTTTCGATCGGTTTCGCAGGGGGAAAAACTGTTTTTT. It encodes CASSFRSVSQGEKLFF.